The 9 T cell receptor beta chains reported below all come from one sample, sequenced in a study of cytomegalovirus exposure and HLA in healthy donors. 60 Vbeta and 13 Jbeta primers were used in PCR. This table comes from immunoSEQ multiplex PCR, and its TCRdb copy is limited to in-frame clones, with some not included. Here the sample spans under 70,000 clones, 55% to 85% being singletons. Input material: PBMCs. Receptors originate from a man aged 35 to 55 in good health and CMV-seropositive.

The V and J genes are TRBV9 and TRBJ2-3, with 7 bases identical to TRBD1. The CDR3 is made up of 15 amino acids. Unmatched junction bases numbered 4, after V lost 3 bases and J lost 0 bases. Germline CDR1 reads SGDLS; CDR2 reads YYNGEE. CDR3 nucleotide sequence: TGTGCCAGCAGCGGACAGGGACATAGCACAGATACGCAGTATTTT. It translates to CASSGQGHSTDTQYF.

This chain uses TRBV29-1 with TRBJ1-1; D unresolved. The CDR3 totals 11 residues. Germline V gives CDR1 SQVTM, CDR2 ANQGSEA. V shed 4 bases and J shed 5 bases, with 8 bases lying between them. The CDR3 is CSVGGETEAFF. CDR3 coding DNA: TGCAGCGTTGGTGGGGAGACTGAAGCTTTCTTT.

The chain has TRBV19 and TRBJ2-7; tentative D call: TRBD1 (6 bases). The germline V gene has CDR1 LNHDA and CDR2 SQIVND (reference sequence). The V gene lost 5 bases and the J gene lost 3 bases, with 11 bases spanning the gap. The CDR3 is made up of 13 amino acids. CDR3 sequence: CASSWDKHYEQYF. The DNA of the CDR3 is TGTGCCAGTAGTTGGGACAAGCACTACGAGCAGTACTTC.

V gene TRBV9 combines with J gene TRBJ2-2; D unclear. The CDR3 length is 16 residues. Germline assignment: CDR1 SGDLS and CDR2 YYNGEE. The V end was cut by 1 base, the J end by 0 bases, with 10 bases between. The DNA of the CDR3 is TGTGCCAGCAGCGTATTCGGGTTCCCGAACACCGGGGAGCTGTTTTTT. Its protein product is CASSVFGFPNTGELFF.

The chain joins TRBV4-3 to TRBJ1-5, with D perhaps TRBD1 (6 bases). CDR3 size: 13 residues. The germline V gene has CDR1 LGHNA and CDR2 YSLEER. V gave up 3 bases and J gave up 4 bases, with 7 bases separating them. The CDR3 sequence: CASSQDRNQPQHF. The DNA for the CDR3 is TGCGCCAGCAGCCAGGACAGAAATCAGCCCCAGCATTTT.

As DNA, the CDR3 is TGTGCCAGTAGTACGAACAGGGGCCGAGAGACCCAGTACTTC. Its translation is CASSTNRGRETQYF. The chain is built from TRBV19 and TRBJ2-5; 7 bases match TRBD1. V was clipped by 4 bases and J by 4 bases; unmatched bases: 6. CDR1 is LNHDA, CDR2 SQIVND, per germline (reference sequence). The CDR3 consists of 14 residues.

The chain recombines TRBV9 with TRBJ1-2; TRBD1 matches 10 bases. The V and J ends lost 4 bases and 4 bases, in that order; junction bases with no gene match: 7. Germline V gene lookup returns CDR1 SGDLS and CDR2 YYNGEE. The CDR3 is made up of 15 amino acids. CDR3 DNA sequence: TGTGCCAGCAGCACCTGGACAGGGGGAGGCTATGGCTACACCTTC. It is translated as CASSTWTGGGYGYTF.

This chain's CDR3 is CASSTSQGSSYEQYF. The CDR3, as DNA: TGCGCCAGCAGCACCTCCCAGGGAAGCTCCTACGAGCAGTACTTC. The V call is TRBV5-1, the J call TRBJ2-7; a weak D match, TRBD1 (5 bases). Looked up from germline, CDR1 is SGHRS and CDR2 is YFSETQ. The CDR3 contains 15 residues. V was clipped by 4 bases and J by 0 bases, with 14 bases between them.

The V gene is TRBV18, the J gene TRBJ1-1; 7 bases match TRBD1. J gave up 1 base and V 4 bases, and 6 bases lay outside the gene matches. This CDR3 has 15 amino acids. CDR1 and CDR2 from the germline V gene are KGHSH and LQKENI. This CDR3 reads CASSQSRGSNTEAFF. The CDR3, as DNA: TGTGCCAGCTCACAAAGCAGGGGGTCGAACACTGAAGCTTTCTTT.